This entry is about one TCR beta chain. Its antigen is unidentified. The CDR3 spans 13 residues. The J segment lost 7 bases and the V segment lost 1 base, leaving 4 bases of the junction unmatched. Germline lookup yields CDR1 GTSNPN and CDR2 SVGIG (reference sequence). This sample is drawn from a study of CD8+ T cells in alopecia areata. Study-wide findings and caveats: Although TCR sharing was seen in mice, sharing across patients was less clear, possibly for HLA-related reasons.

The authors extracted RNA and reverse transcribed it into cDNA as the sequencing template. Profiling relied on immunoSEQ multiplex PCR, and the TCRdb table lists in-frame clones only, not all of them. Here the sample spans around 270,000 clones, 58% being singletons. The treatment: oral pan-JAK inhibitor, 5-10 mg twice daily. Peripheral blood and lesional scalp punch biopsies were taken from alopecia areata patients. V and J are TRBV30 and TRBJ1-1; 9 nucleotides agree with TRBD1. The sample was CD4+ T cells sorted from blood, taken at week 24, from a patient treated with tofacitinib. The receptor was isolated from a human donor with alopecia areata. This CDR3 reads CAWSGGQGIEAFF. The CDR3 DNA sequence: TGTGCCTGGAGTGGAGGACAGGGGATTGAAGCTTTCTTT.